This TCR beta chain was profiled in a study of blood T cell repertoires in COVID-19. Study-wide context: The origin of the acute and convalescent COVID-19 samples was the United States, Italy and Spain. T cells, B-cell-depleted T cells, or PBMCs supplied cDNA or gDNA.

CDR3 size: 16 residues. J gave up 2 bases and V 3 bases, and 8 bases lay outside the gene matches. Germline CDR1 and CDR2: SGHAT and FQNNGV. Per the authors' pipeline: Reference gene primer amplification gave nucleated cell count estimates. TCRdb's copy holds only in-frame clones and misses some; the assay was immunoSEQ multiplex PCR. V and J calls and clone size come straight from that table; D and trimming were deduced from the DNA. Of 80,000 to 90,000 clones in the sample, more than 75% were seen once. V usage is TRBV11-2 and J usage is TRBJ2-5; 8 nucleotides line up with TRBD2. Sample: peripheral blood. The receptor comes from an older woman with acute or convalescent COVID-19. The CDR3 nucleotides read TGTGCCAGCAGCTTTCCCCGGCGGGGGGAACAAGAGACCCAGTACTTC. Its protein product is CASSFPRRGEQETQYF.